The 15 T cell receptor beta chains below come from one sample, sequenced in a study of blood T cell repertoires in COVID-19. Produced via immunoSEQ multiplex PCR; TCRdb's table is partial and in-frame only. The table records about 140,000 clones, roughly 76% of them present only once. Sequenced: peripheral blood. These receptor sequences come from a woman aged 50 to 60 with active or convalescent COVID-19.

The chain joins TRBV27 to TRBJ1-1; D perhaps matches TRBD1 (6 bases). Trimming cost V 5 bases and J 1 base, with 14 bases left between them. CDR1 and CDR2 from the germline V gene are MNHEY and SMNVEV (reference sequence). This CDR3 comprises 15 residues. The CDR3 DNA is TGTGCCAGCAGTCTACAGGGTTATGGGAACACTGAAGCTTTCTTT. Encoded protein: CASSLQGYGNTEAFF.

This chain joins TRBV11-2 and TRBJ2-3; 7 nucleotides align to TRBD1. Germline V CDR1 and CDR2: SGHAT, FQNNGV. With V trimmed by 6 bases and J by 1 base, 7 bases remained unmatched. CDR3 length: 15 amino acids. CDR3 sequence: CASRSDRVGTDTQYF. The CDR3 region has the DNA TGTGCCAGCAGATCCGACAGGGTAGGCACAGATACGCAGTATTTT.

This clone was counted a few times. This rearrangement joins TRBV28 to TRBJ1-3, with D maybe TRBD1 (6 bases). This CDR3 contains 14 residues. Germline CDR1 MDHEN, CDR2 SYDVKM. Trimming shortened V by 5 bases and J by 4 bases, and 12 bases separated the two germline ends. The CDR3 sequence: CASSLPDRGNTIYF. The CDR3 DNA reads as TGTGCCAGCAGTCTACCCGACAGGGGAAACACCATATATTTT.

The chain has TRBV7-2 and TRBJ2-1, with D hard to call. The germline V and J ends were trimmed by 4 bases and 4 bases, with 8 bases remaining between them. Germline CDR1 and CDR2: SGHTA and FQGNSA. The CDR3 is 13 amino acids. The CDR3 bases are TGTGCCAGCAGCTCGTCGAGTTACAATGAGCAGTTCTTC. As protein: CASSSSSYNEQFF.

This chain uses TRBV19 with TRBJ1-6, with 8 positions matching TRBD1. The CDR3 has 16 amino acids. Germline-derived CDR1 and CDR2 are LNHDA and SQIVND (reference sequence). V gave up 5 bases and J gave up 9 bases; unmatched junction bases: 12. As DNA, the CDR3 is TGTGCCAGTAGTGGTGGACAGGGTGACTCGATTTCACCCCTCCACTTT. Protein product: CASSGGQGDSISPLHF.

This clone has a single count. This chain connects TRBV6-2 or TRBV6-3 to TRBJ1-2; possibly TRBD1 for D (6 bases). The germline V gene encodes CDR1 MNHEY and CDR2 SVGEGT. CDR3 size: 13 residues. V was shortened by 4 bases and J by 8 bases, with 14 bases between the two germline ends. In DNA form, the CDR3 reads TGTGCCAGCAGTTCCACAGGGCTCTACGGCTACACCTTC. Its translation: CASSSTGLYGYTF.

The chain recombines TRBV28 with TRBJ1-2; no definite D call. Trimming removed 2 bases from V and 8 bases from J, with 12 bases in between. CDR3 length equals 13 residues. Germline lookup yields CDR1 MDHEN and CDR2 SYDVKM. The DNA of the CDR3 is TGTGCCAGCAGTTTAAAGCGACCTTCGGGCTACACCTTC. Translated, it gives CASSLKRPSGYTF.

This clone is a singleton in its sample. The chain links TRBV4-3 to TRBJ1-4; 7 bases align to TRBD1. The J segment lost 0 bases and the V segment lost 1 base, leaving 5 bases of the junction unmatched. This CDR3 has 17 residues. Germline V gives CDR1 LGHNA, CDR2 YSLEER. CDR3 in DNA: TGCGCCAGCAGCCAAGGACAGGGAGGTGCAACTAATGAAAAACTGTTTTTT. It specifies CASSQGQGGATNEKLFF.

The V and J genes are TRBV28 and TRBJ1-6; D is undetermined. Germline V gene lookup returns CDR1 MDHEN and CDR2 SYDVKM. Trimming pared 3 bases from V and 10 bases from J, leaving 16 bases between. The CDR3 contains 15 residues. The CDR3 protein is CASSFSGRIHSPLHF. Here the CDR3 DNA reads TGTGCCAGCAGTTTCTCTGGGCGTATTCACTCACCCCTCCACTTT. Full variable domain (remainder filled in from reference TRBV28 and TRBJ1-6): DVKVTQSSRYLVKRTGEKVFLECVQDMDHENMFWYRQDPGLGLRLIYFSYDVKMKEKGDIPEGYSVSREKKERFSLILESASTNQTSMYLCASSFSGRIHSPLHFGNGTRLTVT.

CDR3 in DNA: TGTGCCAGTAGTAGCCTTGGGACAGGGGAAGGCAATCAGCCCCAGCATTTT. Residues: CASSSLGTGEGNQPQHF. The chain is built from TRBV19 and TRBJ1-5, with 10 bases lining up with TRBD1. Trimming at V came to 4 bases and at J to 2 bases, leaving 8 bases not matched to a gene. The CDR3 extends over 17 amino acids. CDR1 is LNHDA, CDR2 SQIVND, per germline (reference sequence).

The rearrangement links TRBV21-1 to TRBJ1-2; the table's D gene call, TRBD1, was not cross checked with the DNA. TRBV21-1 is noted as a pseudogene. CDR3 length equals 14 residues. In DNA form, the CDR3 reads TGTGCCAGCAGCAAAGGACAGGGGGCAAGCGGCTACACCTTC. This gives the protein CASSKGQGASGYTF.

In this sample, this clone turned up once. The V call is TRBV19, the J call TRBJ2-3; D might be TRBD1 (6 bases). V shed 6 bases and J shed 6 bases, with 16 bases lying between them. Per germline, CDR1 LNHDA and CDR2 SQIVND (reference sequence). CDR3 size: 14 residues. CDR3 residues: CASRRQVDGDTQYF. In DNA, the CDR3 is TGTGCCAGTAGGAGACAGGTAGATGGGGATACGCAGTATTTT.

A word on this clone: This same CDR3 is encoded by further DNA sequences in the sample. The chain couples TRBV7-3 to TRBJ1-1; D possibly corresponds to TRBD1 (6 bases). This CDR3 region has 13 residues. Trimming took 4 bases from V and 1 from J, leaving 7 bases between them. Germline CDR1 reads SGHTA; CDR2 reads FQGTGA. The CDR3 nucleotides are TGTGCCAGCAGCTCACAGGGGAACACTGAAGCTTTCTTT. This encodes CASSSQGNTEAFF.

The gene calls are TRBV6-1 and TRBJ2-1, with a weak D call TRBD2 (6 bases). The CDR3 totals 18 residues. The V end was cut by 2 bases, the J end by 6 bases, with 23 bases between. Germline CDR1 and CDR2: MNHNS and SASEGT. The chain's CDR3 is CASSERLAGSGLGNEQFF. CDR3 DNA sequence: TGTGCCAGCAGTGAAAGGTTGGCCGGGAGTGGACTTGGCAATGAGCAGTTCTTC.

This clone was observed a handful of times. The genes are TRBV5-5 and TRBJ1-4; D is possibly TRBD1 (6 bases). CDR3 size: 15 residues. The germline V gene encodes CDR1 SGHKS and CDR2 YYEKEE (reference sequence). The V gene lost 3 bases and the J gene lost 8 bases, with 17 bases spanning the gap. The CDR3 here is CASSYPGQRGEKLFF. CDR3 nucleotides: TGTGCCAGCAGCTACCCCGGACAGAGGGGAGAAAAACTGTTTTTT.